The entry below describes one T cell receptor beta chain. CDR1 LNHNV and CDR2 YYDKDF come from the germline V gene (reference sequence). Trimming removed 5 bases at V and 1 base at J, with 12 bases between. The CDR3 is 16 residues long. Reverse transcription of about 0.5 to 1 ug RNA used random hexamers. TCRdb analysed the immunoSEQ multiplex PCR reads with MiXCR anew, one entry per CDR3 protein. The sample has about 77,000 distinct CDR3 sequences, under 95% seen once. From blood CD8+ and CD4+ T cells, the TCR beta chain was sequenced. The data were taken from a study of CD8 T cells in Susac syndrome. The rearrangement joins TRBV15 to TRBJ2-6; D is perhaps TRBD2 (5 bases). The receptor was isolated from a human donor with Susac syndrome. The sample comprised CD4+ T cells from PBMCs. CDR3: CATSGGRFSGANVLTF. CDR3 nucleotides: TGTGCCACCAGCGGAGGACGCTTTTCTGGGGCCAACGTCCTGACTTTC. The whole variable domain, remainder taken from reference TRBV15 and TRBJ2-6, is DAMVIQNPRYQVTQFGKPVTLSCSQTLNHNVMYWYQQKSSQAPKLLFHYYDKDFNNEADTPDNFQSRRPNTSFCFLDIRSPGLGDTAMYLCATSGGRFSGANVLTFGAGSRLTVL.